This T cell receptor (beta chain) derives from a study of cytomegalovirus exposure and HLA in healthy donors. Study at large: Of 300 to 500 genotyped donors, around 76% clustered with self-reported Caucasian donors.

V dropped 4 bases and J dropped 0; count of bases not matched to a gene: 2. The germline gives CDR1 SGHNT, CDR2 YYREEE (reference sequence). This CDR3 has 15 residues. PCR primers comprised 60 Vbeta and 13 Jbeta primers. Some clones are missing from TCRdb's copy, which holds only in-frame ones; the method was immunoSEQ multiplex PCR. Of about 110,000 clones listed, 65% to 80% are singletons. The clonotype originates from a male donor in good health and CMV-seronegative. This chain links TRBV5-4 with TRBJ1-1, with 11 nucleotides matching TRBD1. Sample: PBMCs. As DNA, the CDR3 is TGTGCCAGCAGCCGGGACAGGGGGATGAACACTGAAGCTTTCTTT. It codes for CASSRDRGMNTEAFF.